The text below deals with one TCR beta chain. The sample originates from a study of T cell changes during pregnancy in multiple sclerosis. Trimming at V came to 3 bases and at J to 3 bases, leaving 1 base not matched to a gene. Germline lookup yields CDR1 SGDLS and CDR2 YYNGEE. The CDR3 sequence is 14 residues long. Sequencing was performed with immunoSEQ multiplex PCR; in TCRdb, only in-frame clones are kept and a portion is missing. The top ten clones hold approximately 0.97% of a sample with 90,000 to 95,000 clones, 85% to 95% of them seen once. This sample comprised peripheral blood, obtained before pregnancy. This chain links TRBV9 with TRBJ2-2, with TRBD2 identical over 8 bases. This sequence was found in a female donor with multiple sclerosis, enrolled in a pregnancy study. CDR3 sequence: CASSGGRYTGELFF. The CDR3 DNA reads TGTGCCAGCAGCGGCGGGAGGTACACCGGGGAGCTGTTTTTT.